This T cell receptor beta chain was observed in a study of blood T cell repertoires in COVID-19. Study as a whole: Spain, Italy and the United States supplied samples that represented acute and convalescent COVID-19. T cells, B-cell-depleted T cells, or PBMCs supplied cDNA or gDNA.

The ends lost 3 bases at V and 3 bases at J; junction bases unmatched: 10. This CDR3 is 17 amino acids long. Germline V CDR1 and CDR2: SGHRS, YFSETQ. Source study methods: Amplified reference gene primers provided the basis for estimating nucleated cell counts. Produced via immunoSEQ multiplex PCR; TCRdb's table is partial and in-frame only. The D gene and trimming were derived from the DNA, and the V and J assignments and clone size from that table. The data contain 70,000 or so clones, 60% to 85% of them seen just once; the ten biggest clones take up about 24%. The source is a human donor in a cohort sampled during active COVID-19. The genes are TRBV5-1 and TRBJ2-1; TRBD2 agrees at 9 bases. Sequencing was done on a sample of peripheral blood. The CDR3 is CASSSGIRAGGYNEQFF. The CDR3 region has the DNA TGCGCCAGCAGCTCCGGGATACGAGCGGGGGGCTACAATGAGCAGTTCTTC.